This T cell receptor (beta chain) stems from a study of cytomegalovirus exposure and HLA in healthy donors. Study-wide results and limits: Most TCR sequences were seen very rarely across donors, but some public TCRs occurred in many. In a later analysis, more than 15,000 TCR beta sequences were associated with HLA alleles at 0.05 false discovery rate.

A remark on this clone: Its antigen is undetermined.

PCR was performed using 60 Vbeta and 13 Jbeta primers. Profiled with immunoSEQ multiplex PCR; TCRdb holds only in-frame clones, not every one. The table records roughly 150,000 clones, 82% of them present only once. The trim removed 0 bases at V and 5 bases at J, leaving 5 bases unmatched. Germline V lookup: CDR1 KGHSH, CDR2 LQKENI. The CDR3 sequence is 16 residues long. The chain recombines TRBV18 with TRBJ2-1; TRBD2 matches at 9 bases. What was sequenced was PBMCs. The sequence was obtained from a woman aged 45-59 years in good health and CMV-seropositive. The CDR3 DNA follows: TGTGCCAGCTCACCACCTAGCGGGGGTCTCAACAATGAGCAGTTCTTC. This gives the protein CASSPPSGGLNNEQFF.